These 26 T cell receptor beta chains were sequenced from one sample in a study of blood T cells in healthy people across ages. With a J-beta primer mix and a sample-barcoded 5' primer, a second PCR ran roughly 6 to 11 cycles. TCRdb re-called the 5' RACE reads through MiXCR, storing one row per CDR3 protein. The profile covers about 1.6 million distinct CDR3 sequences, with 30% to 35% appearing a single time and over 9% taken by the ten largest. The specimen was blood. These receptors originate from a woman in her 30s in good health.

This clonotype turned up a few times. CDR3 sequence (DNA): TGTGCCAGCAGGCGGGTCAAGGGTACCTACGAGCAGTACTTC. Its translation: CASRRVKGTYEQYF. The rearrangement joins TRBV2 to TRBJ2-7; tentative D call: TRBD2 (5 bases). V lost 6 bases, J lost 2 bases, and 14 bases lay in between. The CDR3 sequence is 14 residues long. Germline assignment: CDR1 SNHLY and CDR2 FYNNEI.

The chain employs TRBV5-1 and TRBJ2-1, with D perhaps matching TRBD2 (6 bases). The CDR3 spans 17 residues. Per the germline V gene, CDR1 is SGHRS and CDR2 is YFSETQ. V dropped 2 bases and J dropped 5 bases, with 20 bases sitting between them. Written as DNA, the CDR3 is TGCGCCAGCAGCTTTGTCGTGGGGGGAGTTCGGAACAATGAGCAGTTCTTC. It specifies CASSFVVGGVRNNEQFF. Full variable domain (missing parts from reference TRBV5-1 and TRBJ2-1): KAGVTQTPRYLIKTRGQQVTLSCSPISGHRSVSWYQQTPGQGLQFLFEYFSETQRNKGNFPGRFSGRQFSNSRSEMNVSTLELGDSALYLCASSFVVGGVRNNEQFFGPGTRLTVL.

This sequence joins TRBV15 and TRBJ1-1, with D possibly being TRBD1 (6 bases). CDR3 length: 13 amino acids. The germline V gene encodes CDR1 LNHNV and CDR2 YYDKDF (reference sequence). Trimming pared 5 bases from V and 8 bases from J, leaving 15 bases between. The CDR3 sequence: CATSLGGAGEAFF. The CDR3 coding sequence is TGTGCCACCAGCCTCGGGGGGGCAGGGGAAGCTTTCTTT.

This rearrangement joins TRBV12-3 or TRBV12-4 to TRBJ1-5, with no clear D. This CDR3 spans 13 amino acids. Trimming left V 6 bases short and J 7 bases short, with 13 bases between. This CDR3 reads CASRLGLDQPQHF. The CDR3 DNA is TGTGCCAGCAGGTTGGGCCTGGACCAGCCCCAGCATTTT.

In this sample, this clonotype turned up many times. The CDR3 spells CASSQEGSGYGYTF. CDR3 DNA sequence: TGCGCCAGCAGCCAAGAGGGGTCCGGCTATGGCTACACCTTC. The genes are TRBV4-1 and TRBJ1-2; D unclear. The V gene's germline CDR1 is MGHRA and CDR2 YSYEKL. The V end was cut by 0 bases, the J end by 4 bases, with 9 bases between. The CDR3 runs to 14 residues.

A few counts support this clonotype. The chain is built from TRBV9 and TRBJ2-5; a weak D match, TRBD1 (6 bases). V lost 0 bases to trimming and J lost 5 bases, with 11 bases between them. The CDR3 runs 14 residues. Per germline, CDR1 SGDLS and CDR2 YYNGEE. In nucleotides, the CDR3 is TGTGCCAGCAGCGTAGCAGGGGCGGGTGAGACCCAGTACTTC. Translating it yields CASSVAGAGETQYF.

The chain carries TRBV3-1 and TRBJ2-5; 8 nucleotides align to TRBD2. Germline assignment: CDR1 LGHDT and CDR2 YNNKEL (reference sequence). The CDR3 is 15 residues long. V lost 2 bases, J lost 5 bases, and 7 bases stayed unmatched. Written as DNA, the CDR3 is TGTGCCAGCAGCCAATTCGGGGGGGCGGGGGAGACCCAGTACTTC. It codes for CASSQFGGAGETQYF.

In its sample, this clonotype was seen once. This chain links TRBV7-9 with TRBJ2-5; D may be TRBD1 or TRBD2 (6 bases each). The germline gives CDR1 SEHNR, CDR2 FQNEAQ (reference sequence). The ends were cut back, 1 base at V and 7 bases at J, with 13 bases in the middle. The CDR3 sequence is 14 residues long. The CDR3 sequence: CASSLGNGGLTQYF. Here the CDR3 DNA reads TGTGCCAGCAGCTTAGGAAACGGGGGCCTGACCCAGTACTTC.

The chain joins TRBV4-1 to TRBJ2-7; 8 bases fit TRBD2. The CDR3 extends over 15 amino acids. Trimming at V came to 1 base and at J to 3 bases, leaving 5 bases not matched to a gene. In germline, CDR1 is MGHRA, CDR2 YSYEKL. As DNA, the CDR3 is TGCGCCAGCAGCCAAGTTAGCGGGGAGAGCTACGAGCAGTACTTC. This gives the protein CASSQVSGESYEQYF.

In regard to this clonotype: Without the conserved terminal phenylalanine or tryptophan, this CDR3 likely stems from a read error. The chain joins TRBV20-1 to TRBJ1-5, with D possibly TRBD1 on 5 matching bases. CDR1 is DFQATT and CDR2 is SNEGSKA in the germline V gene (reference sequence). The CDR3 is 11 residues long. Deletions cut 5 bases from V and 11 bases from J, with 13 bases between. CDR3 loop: CSARRGNAQHV. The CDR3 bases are TGCAGTGCTCGGAGGGGTAATGCCCAGCATGTT.

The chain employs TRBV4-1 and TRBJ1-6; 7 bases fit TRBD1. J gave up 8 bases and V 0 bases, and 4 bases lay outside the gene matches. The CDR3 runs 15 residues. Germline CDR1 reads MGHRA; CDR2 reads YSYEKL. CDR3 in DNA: TGCGCCAGCAGCCAAGAGACAGGGTGGGATTCACCCCTCCACTTT. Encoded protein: CASSQETGWDSPLHF.

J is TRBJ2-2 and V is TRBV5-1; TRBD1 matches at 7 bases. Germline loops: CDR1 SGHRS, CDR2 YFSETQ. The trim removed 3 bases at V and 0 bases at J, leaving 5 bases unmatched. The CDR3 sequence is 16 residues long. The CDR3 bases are TGCGCCAGCAGCTCGCGACAGGGTACGAACACCGGGGAGCTGTTTTTT. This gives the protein CASSSRQGTNTGELFF. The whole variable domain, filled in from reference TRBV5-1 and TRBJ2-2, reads KAGVTQTPRYLIKTRGQQVTLSCSPISGHRSVSWYQQTPGQGLQFLFEYFSETQRNKGNFPGRFSGRQFSNSRSEMNVSTLELGDSALYLCASSSRQGTNTGELFFGEGSRLTVL.

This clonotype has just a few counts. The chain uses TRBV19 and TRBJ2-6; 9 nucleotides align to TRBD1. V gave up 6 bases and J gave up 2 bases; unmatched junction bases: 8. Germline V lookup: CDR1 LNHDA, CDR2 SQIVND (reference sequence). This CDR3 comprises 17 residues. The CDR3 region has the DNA TGTGCCAGTAGCACGGACAGGGGCTTGACTGGGGCCAACGTCCTGACTTTC. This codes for CASSTDRGLTGANVLTF.

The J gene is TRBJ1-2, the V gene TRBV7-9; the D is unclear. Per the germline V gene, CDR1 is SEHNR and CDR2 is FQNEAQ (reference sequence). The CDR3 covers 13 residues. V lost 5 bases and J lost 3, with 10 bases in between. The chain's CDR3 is CASSGPRDYGYTF. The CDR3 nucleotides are TGTGCCAGCAGCGGTCCCCGGGACTATGGCTACACCTTC.

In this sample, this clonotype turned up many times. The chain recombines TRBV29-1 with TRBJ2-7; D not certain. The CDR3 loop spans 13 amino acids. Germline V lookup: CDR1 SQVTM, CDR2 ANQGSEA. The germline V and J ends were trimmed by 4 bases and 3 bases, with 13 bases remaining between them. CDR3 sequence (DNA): TGCAGCGTTGTGTCGGGCTCACGCTACGAGCAGTACTTC. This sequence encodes CSVVSGSRYEQYF.

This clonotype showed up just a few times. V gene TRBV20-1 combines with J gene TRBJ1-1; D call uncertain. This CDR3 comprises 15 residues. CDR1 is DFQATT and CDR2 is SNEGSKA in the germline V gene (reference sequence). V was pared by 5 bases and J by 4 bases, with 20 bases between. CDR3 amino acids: CSAGGGWRGSTEAFF. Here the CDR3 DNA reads TGCAGTGCTGGTGGAGGGTGGAGAGGTAGCACTGAAGCTTTCTTT.

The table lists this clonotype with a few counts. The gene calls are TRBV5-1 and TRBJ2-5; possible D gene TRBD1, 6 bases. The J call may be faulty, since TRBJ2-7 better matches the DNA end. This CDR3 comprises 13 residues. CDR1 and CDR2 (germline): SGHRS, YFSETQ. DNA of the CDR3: TGCGCCAGCAGCTTGGAACAGGGTGACGAGCAGTACTTC. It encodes CASSLEQGDEQYF.

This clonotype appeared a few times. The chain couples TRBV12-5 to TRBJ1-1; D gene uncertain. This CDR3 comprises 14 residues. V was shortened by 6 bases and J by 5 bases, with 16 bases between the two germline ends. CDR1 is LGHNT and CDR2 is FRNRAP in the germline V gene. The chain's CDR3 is CASGPDLVETEAFF. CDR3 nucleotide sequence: TGTGCTAGTGGCCCGGACCTGGTGGAAACTGAAGCTTTCTTT. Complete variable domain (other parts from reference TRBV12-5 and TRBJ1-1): DARVTQTPRHKVTEMGQEVTMRCQPILGHNTVFWYRQTMMQGLELLAYFRNRAPLDDSGMPKDRFSAEMPDATLATLKIQPSEPRDSAVYFCASGPDLVETEAFFGQGTRLTVV.

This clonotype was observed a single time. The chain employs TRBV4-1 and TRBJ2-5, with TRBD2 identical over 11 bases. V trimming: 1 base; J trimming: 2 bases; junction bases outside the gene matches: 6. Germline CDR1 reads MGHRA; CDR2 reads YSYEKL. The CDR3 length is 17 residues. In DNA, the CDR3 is TGCGCCAGCAGCCAAGTTTCTAGCGGGGGGTTACAAGAGACCCAGTACTTC. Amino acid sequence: CASSQVSSGGLQETQYF.

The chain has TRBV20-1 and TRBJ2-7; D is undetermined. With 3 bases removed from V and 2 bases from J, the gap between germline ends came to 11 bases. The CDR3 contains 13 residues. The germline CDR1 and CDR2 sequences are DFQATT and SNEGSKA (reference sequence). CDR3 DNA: TGCAGTGCTAGCCTCCCAGTAACCTACGAGCAGTACTTC. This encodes CSASLPVTYEQYF.

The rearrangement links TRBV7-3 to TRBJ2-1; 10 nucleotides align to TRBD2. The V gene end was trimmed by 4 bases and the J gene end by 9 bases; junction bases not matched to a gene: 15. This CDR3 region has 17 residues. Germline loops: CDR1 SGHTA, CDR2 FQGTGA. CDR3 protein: CASSSLGGLAGVTEQFF. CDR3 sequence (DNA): TGTGCCAGCAGCTCCCTAGGGGGGCTAGCGGGAGTCACTGAGCAGTTCTTC.

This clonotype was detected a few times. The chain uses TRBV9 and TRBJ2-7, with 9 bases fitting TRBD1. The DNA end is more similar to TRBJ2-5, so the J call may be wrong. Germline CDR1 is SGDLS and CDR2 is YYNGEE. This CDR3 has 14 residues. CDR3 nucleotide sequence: TGTGCCAGCAGCCCCGGACAGGGGATAAGGACCCAGTACTTC. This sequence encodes CASSPGQGIRTQYF.

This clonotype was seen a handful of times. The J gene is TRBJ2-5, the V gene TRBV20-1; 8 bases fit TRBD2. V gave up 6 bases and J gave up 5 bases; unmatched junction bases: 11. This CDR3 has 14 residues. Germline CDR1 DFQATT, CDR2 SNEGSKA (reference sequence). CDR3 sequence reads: CSAPLGGVRETQYF. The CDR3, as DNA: TGCAGTGCCCCGCTCGGGGGGGTCCGGGAGACCCAGTACTTC.

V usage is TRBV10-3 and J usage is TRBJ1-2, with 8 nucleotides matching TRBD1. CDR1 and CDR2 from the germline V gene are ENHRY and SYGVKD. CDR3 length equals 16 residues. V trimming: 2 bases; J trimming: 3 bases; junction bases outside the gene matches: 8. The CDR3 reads CAISEAAGQGDYGYTF. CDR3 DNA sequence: TGTGCCATCAGTGAGGCGGCTGGACAGGGTGACTATGGCTACACCTTC.

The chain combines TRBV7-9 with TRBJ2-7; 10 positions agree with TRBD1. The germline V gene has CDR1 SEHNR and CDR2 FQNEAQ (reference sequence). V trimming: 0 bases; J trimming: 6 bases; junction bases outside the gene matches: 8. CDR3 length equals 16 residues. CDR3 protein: CASSLARGQGVGEQYF. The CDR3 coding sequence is TGTGCCAGCAGCTTAGCGCGAGGACAGGGGGTAGGCGAGCAGTACTTC.

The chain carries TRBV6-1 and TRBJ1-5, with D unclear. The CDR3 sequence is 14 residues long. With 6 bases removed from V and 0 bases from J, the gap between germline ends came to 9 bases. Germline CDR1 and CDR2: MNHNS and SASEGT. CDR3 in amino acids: CASSRIDSNQPQHF. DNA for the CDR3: TGTGCCAGCAGCCGAATAGATAGCAATCAGCCCCAGCATTTT.